This T cell receptor (beta chain) stems from a study of molecular identifiers for immune sequencing clone quantification. This clonotype was counted ten times or more. TCRdb reanalysed the PCR reads using MiXCR and keeps one entry per CDR3 protein. The sample lists about 640,000 distinct CDR3 sequences; less than 20% were seen once. CDR3 length: 16 residues. In germline, CDR1 is DFQATT, CDR2 SNEGSKA (reference sequence). V lost 5 bases to trimming and J lost 2 bases; unmatched junction nucleotides: 14. V usage is TRBV20-1 and J usage is TRBJ2-7; 8 nucleotides align to TRBD1. The sequence was collected from a human donor in good health. Some libraries in this study had Jurkat cell RNA spiked in. Source material: naive CD8+ T cells from blood, with Jurkat cell RNA spiked in. Subset indicated: FACS-sorted CD8+CD4-CCR7+CD45RA+ naive T cells. The CDR3 spells CSAPGTGDLNPYEQYF. The CDR3 nucleotides read TGCAGTGCTCCCGGGACAGGAGACTTGAACCCCTACGAGCAGTACTTC.